Below, 8 T cell receptor beta chains from the same sample are listed, as sequenced in a study of blood T cells in healthy people across ages. A sample-barcoded 5' primer and a J-beta primer mix were used in a second PCR of roughly 6 to 11 cycles. TCRdb re-called the 5' RACE reads with MiXCR, one entry per CDR3 protein. The sample gives about 1.5 million distinct CDR3 sequences, less than 45% of which show up once; under 5% is in the top ten. The specimen sequenced was blood. The receptor set was obtained from a woman in her late teens or twenties in good health.

This clonotype was detected a few times. The chain links TRBV25-1 to TRBJ2-3; TRBD2 aligns across 7 bases. The length of the CDR3 is 13 residues. CDR1 is MGHDK and CDR2 is SYGVNS in the germline V gene. The ends lost 0 bases at V and 11 bases at J; junction bases unmatched: 5. The CDR3: CASSEYVGGRQYF. The CDR3 nucleotides read TGTGCCAGCAGTGAATACGTAGGCGGGAGGCAGTATTTT.

In regard to this clonotype: At one boundary the junction diverges from the germline segment, which might be a read error. This chain uses TRBV6-2 or TRBV6-3 with TRBJ2-6; perhaps TRBD1 as D (6 bases). CDR3 size: 17 residues. Germline V gene data show CDR1 as MNHEY and CDR2 as SVGEGT. This chain's CDR3 is CASSYSSTGRGTNVLTF. CDR3 nucleotide sequence: TGTGCCAGCAGTTACTCGAGTACAGGGCGTGGGACCAACGTCCTGACTTTC.

This sequence joins TRBV9 and TRBJ1-1; D unclear. Per germline, CDR1 SGDLS and CDR2 YYNGEE. The CDR3 is made up of 16 amino acids. Trimming cost V 0 bases and J 0 bases, with 12 bases left between them. The CDR3 DNA is TGTGCCAGCAGCGTAGCGTTAGACAACATGAACACTGAAGCTTTCTTT. Translation gives CASSVALDNMNTEAFF.

This clonotype was observed at least ten times. V usage is TRBV7-3 and J usage is TRBJ2-1; D is perhaps TRBD2 (5 bases). The CDR3 runs 13 residues. The germline V gene encodes CDR1 SGHTA and CDR2 FQGTGA. With 1 base removed from V and 6 bases from J, the gap between germline ends came to 7 bases. CDR3 in amino acids: CASSLIASNEQFF. The DNA of the CDR3 is TGTGCCAGCAGCTTAATAGCGTCCAATGAGCAGTTCTTC. The full variable domain, rest sourced from reference TRBV7-3 and TRBJ2-1, is GAGVSQTPSNKVTEKGKYVELRCDPISGHTALYWYRQSLGQGPEFLIYFQGTGAADDSGLPNDRFFAVRPEGSVSTLKIQRTERGDSAVYLCASSLIASNEQFFGPGTRLTVL.

The CDR3 region has the DNA TGCAGCGTTGGCCCCTATACCAACAGGGGTACTAACACTGAAGCTTTCTTT. Translation gives CSVGPYTNRGTNTEAFF. This sequence joins TRBV29-1 and TRBJ1-1; 7 bases map to TRBD1. Germline V gives CDR1 SQVTM, CDR2 ANQGSEA. V shed 4 bases and J 2 bases; nucleotides not matched to a gene: 16. The CDR3 totals 17 residues. The variable domain in full, with the rest retrieved from reference TRBV29-1 and TRBJ1-1, is SAVISQKPSRDICQRGTSLTIQCQVDSQVTMMFWYRQQPGQSLTLIATANQGSEATYESGFVIDKFPISRPNLTFSTLTVSNMSPEDSSIYLCSVGPYTNRGTNTEAFFGQGTRLTVV.

The chain carries TRBV7-2 and TRBJ2-5; D is undetermined. Trimming removed 2 bases at V and 3 bases at J, with 7 bases between. Germline assignment: CDR1 SGHTA and CDR2 FQGNSA. The CDR3 contains 13 residues. The CDR3 is CASSLNSKETQYF. The CDR3 coding sequence is TGTGCCAGCAGCTTAAACAGTAAAGAGACCCAGTACTTC.

The V gene is TRBV10-3, the J gene TRBJ2-7; D is perhaps TRBD1 or TRBD2 (5 bases each). This CDR3 comprises 13 residues. Trimming left V 9 bases short and J 7 bases short, with 19 bases between. CDR1 is ENHRY and CDR2 is SYGVKD in the germline V gene. This chain's CDR3 is CAIERDRNNEQYF. The CDR3 DNA follows: TGTGCCATAGAAAGGGACCGAAACAATGAGCAGTACTTC.

V gene TRBV6-5 combines with J gene TRBJ1-1; D uncertain. The CDR3 contains 14 residues. V lost 0 bases and J 6 bases, leaving 11 bases between the germline ends. CDR1 and CDR2 from the germline V gene are MNHEY and SVGAGI. Written as DNA, the CDR3 is TGTGCCAGCAGTTACTCGTCGGAGGTCGCTGAAGCTTTCTTT. Amino acids: CASSYSSEVAEAFF.